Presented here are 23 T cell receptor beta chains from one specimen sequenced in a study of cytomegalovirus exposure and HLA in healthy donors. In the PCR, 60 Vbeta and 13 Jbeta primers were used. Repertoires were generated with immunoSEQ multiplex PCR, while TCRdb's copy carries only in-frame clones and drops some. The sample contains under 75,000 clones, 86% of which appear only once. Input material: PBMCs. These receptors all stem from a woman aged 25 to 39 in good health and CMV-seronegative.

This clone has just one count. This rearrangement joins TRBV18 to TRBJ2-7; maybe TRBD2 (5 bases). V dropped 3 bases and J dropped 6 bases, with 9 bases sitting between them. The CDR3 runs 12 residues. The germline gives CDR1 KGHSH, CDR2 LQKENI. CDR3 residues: CASSPGESEQYF. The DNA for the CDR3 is TGTGCCAGCTCACCCGGGGAGAGCGAGCAGTACTTC. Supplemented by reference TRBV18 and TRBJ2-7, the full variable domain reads NAGVMQNPRHLVRRRGQEARLRCSPMKGHSHVYWYRQLPEEGLKFMVYLQKENIIDESGMPKERFSAEFPKEGPSILRIQQVVRGDSAAYFCASSPGESEQYFGPGTRLTVT.

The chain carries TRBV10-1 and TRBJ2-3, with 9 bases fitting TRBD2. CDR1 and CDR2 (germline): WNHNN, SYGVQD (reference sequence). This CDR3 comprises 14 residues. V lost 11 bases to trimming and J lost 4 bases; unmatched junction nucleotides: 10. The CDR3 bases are TGCGCCGGCGTCGTAGCGGGAGAACCAGATACGCAGTATTTT. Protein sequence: CAGVVAGEPDTQYF.

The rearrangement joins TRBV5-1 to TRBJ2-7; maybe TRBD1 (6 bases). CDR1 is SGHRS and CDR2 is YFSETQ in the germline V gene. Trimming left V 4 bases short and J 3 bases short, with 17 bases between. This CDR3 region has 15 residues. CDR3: CASSTGTPSIYEQYF. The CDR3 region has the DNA TGCGCCAGCAGCACTGGGACACCCTCAATCTACGAGCAGTACTTC. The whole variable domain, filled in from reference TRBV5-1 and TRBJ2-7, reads KAGVTQTPRYLIKTRGQQVTLSCSPISGHRSVSWYQQTPGQGLQFLFEYFSETQRNKGNFPGRFSGRQFSNSRSEMNVSTLELGDSALYLCASSTGTPSIYEQYFGPGTRLTVT.

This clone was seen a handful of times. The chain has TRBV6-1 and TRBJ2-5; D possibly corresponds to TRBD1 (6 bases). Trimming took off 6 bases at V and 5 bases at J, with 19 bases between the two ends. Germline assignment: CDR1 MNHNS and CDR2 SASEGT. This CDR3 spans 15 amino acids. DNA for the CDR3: TGTGCCAGCAGCCGAAGGGGATGGCAGGGGGAGACCCAGTACTTC. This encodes CASSRRGWQGETQYF.

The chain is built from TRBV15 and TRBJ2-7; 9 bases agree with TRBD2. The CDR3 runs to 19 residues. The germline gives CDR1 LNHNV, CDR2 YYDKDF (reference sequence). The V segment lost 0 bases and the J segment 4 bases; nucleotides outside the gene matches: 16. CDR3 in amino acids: CATSRDWQGLAGPLYEQYF. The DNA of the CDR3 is TGTGCCACCAGCAGAGATTGGCAGGGCCTAGCGGGACCCTTGTACGAGCAGTACTTC.

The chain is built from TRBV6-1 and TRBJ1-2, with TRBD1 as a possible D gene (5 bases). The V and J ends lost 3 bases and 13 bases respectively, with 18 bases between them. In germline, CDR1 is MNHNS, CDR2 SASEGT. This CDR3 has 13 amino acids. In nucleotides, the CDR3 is TGTGCCAGCAGTGACCGCCCAGACAGATTTTTCACCTTC. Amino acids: CASSDRPDRFFTF.

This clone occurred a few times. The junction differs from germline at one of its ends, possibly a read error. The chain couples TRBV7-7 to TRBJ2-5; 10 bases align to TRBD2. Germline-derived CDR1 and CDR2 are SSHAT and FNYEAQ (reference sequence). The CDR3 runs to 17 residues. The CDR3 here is CASSLALAGGGQETQYF. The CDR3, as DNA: TGTGCTAGCAGCTTAGCCTTAGCGGGAGGCGGGCAAGAGACCCAGTACTTC.

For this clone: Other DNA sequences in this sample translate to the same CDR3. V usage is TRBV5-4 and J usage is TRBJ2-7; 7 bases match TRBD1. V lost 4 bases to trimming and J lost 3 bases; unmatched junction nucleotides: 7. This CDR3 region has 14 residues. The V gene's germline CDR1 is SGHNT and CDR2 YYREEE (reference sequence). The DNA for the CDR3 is TGTGCCAGCAGCAGGGACAGATCCTACTACGAGCAGTACTTC. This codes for CASSRDRSYYEQYF.

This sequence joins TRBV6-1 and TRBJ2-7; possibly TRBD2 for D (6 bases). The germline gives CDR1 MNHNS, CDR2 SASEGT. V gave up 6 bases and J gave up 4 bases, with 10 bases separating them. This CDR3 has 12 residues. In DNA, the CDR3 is TGTGCCAGCAGGGAGGGAGTGTACGAGCAGTACTTC. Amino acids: CASREGVYEQYF.

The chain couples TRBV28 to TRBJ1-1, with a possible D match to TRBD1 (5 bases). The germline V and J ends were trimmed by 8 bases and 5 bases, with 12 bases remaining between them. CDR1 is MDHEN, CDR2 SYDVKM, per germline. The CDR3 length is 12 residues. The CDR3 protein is CASLFRETEAFF. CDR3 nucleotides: TGTGCCAGCCTTTTCAGGGAAACTGAAGCTTTCTTT.

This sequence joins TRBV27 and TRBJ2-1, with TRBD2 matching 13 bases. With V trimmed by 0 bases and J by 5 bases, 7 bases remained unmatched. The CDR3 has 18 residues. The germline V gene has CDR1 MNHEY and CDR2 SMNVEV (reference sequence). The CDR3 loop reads CASSLSSGLAGAHNEQFF. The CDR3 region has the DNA TGTGCCAGCAGTTTATCCTCAGGACTAGCGGGAGCGCACAATGAGCAGTTCTTC.

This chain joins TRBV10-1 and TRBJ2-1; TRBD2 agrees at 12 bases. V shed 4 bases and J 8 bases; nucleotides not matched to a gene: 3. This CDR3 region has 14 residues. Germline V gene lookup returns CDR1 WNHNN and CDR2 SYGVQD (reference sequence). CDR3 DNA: TGCGCCAGCAGTGTCAGACTAGCGGGAGATGAGCAGTTCTTC. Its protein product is CASSVRLAGDEQFF.

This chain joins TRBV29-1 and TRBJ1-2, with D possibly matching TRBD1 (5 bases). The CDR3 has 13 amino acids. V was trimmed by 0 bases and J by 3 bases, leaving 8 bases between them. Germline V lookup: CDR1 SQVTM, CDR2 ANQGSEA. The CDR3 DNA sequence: TGCAGCGTTGAAGACAGGGCTGACTATGGCTACACCTTC. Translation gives CSVEDRADYGYTF.

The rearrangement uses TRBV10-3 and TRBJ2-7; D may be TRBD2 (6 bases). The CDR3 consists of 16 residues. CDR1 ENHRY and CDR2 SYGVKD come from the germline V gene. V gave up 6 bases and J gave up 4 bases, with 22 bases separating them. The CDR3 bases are TGTGCCATCAGATGGGCCGGGACTGGCGAGAAATACGAGCAGTACTTC. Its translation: CAIRWAGTGEKYEQYF.

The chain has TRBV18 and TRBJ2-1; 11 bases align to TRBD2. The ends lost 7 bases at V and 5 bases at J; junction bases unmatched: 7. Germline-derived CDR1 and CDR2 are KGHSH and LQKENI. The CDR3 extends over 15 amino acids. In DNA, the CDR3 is TGTGCCAGCTTTAGACTAGCGGGGCCGAACAATGAGCAGTTCTTC. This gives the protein CASFRLAGPNNEQFF.

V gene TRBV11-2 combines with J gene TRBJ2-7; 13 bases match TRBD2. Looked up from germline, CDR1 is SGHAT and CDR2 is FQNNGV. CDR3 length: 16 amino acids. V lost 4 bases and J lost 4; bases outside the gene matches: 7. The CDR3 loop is CASSSRTSGRLYEQYF. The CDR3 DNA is TGTGCCAGCAGCTCTCGGACTAGCGGGAGATTATACGAGCAGTACTTC. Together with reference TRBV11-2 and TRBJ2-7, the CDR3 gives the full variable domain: EAGVAQSPRYKIIEKRQSVAFWCNPISGHATLYWYQQILGQGPKLLIQFQNNGVVDDSQLPKDRFSAERLKGVDSTLKIQPAKLEDSAVYLCASSSRTSGRLYEQYFGPGTRLTVT.

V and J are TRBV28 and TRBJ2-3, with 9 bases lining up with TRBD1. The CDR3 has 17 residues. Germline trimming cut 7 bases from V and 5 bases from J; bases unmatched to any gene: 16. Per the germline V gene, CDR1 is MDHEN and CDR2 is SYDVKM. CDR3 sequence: CASTYRGRGGEGDTQYF. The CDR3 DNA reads TGTGCCAGCACCTACAGGGGGCGAGGGGGGGAGGGAGATACGCAGTATTTT.

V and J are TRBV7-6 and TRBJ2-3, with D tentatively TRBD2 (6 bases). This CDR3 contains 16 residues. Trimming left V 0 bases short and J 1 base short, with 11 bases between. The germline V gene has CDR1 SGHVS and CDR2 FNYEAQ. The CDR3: CASSLAGGGGTDTQYF. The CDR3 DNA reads TGTGCCAGCAGCTTAGCAGGCGGAGGGGGCACAGATACGCAGTATTTT.

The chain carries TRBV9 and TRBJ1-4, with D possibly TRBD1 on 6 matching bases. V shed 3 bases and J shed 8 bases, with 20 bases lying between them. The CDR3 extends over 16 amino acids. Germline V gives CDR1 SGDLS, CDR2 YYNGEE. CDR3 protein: CASSEGLGGEFEKLFF. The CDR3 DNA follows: TGTGCCAGCAGCGAGGGACTAGGGGGGGAATTCGAAAAACTGTTTTTT.

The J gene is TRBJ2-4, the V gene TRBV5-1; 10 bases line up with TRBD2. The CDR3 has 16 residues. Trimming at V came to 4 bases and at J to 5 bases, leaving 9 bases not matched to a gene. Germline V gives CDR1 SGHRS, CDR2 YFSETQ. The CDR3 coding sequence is TGCGCCAGCAGCCCGAGCGGGAGGGATCCTCAAAACATTCAGTACTTC. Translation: CASSPSGRDPQNIQYF.

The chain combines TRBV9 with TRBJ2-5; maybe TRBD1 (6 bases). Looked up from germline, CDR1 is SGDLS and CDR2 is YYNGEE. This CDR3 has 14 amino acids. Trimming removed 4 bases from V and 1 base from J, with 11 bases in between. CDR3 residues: CASSPVGGQETQYF. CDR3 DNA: TGTGCCAGCAGCCCAGTAGGGGGCCAAGAGACCCAGTACTTC.

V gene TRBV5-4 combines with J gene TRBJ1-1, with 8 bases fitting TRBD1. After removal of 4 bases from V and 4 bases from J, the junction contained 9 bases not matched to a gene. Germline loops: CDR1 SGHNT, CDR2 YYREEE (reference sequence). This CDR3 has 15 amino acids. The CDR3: CASSRSGQGGTEAFF. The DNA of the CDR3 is TGTGCCAGCAGCCGAAGCGGACAGGGCGGCACTGAAGCTTTCTTT.

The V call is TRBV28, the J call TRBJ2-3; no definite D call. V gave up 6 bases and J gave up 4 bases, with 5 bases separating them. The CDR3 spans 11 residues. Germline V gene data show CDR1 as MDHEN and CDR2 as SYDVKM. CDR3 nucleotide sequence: TGTGCCAGCAGCGGTCCAGATACGCAGTATTTT. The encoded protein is CASSGPDTQYF.